A selection of T cell receptor beta chains follows, all from one sample in a study of chemoradiotherapy in HPV16-positive cancers. The data were produced by immunoSEQ multiplex PCR, yet TCRdb's version contains in-frame clones alone and is incomplete. The table lists some 2,700 clones, 75% to 85% of them singletons. The input for sequencing was tumor tissue, taken from a patient who underwent chemoradiotherapy. Receptor source: a human donor with HPV-associated anogenital cancer. Both conserved end residues are part of each CDR3. D genes are given only for firm matches. Not all rows give a size; the values are once, few, many and, for expanded clones, a class.

13 | TRBJ2-5 | - | - | TRBV19 | CASSLSLKETQYF | TGTGCCAGTAGTCTCTCACTTAAAGAGACCCAGTACTTC
16 | TRBJ1-5 | - | - | TRBV10-3 | CAISESSPDSNQPQHF | TGTGCCATCAGTGAGTCCAGCCCGGATAGCAATCAGCCCCAGCATTTT
15 | TRBJ1-3 | - | - | TRBV7-2 | CASSLVGGVGNTIYF | TGTGCCAGCAGCTTAGTCGGGGGGGTCGGAAACACCATATATTTT
14 | TRBJ2-6 | - | - | TRBV2 | CASSVGGGANVLTF | TGTGCCAGCAGTGTGGGGGGAGGAGCCAACGTCCTGACTTTC
15 | TRBJ2-1 | few | TRBD2 | TRBV10-2 | CASSPGTSGYNEQFF | TGCGCCAGCAGTCCAGGGACTAGCGGTTACAATGAGCAGTTCTTC
14 | TRBJ2-7 | - | - | TRBV5-4 | CASSLISGSYEQYF | TGTGCCAGCAGCTTGATCAGCGGCTCCTACGAGCAGTACTTC
13 | TRBJ1-2 | - | - | TRBV7-9 | CASSLSAGEGYTF | TGTGCCAGCAGCTTAAGCGCAGGGGAAGGCTACACCTTC
15 | TRBJ2-1 | - | TRBD1 | TRBV4-3 | CASSQGQGYHNEQFF | TGCGCCAGCAGCCAGGGACAGGGGTACCACAATGAGCAGTTCTTC
13 | TRBJ1-2 | few | - | TRBV6-6 | CASSYSPAYGYTF | TGTGCCAGCAGTTACTCGCCAGCCTATGGCTACACCTTC
14 | TRBJ1-1 | once | - | TRBV11-2 | CASSSSSGATEAFF | TGTGCCAGCAGCTCGAGCAGCGGGGCCACTGAAGCTTTCTTT
15 | TRBJ2-2 | - | TRBD1 | TRBV9 | CASSVGQSNTGELFF | TGTGCCAGCAGCGTGGGACAGTCGAACACCGGGGAGCTGTTTTTT
15 | TRBJ1-1 | - | - | TRBV5-4 | CASSSGVSTGTEAFF | TGTGCCAGCAGTTCAGGGGTCTCCACGGGCACTGAAGCTTTCTTT
13 | TRBJ1-2 | - | - | TRBV29-1 | CSVEGGPDYGYTF | TGCAGCGTTGAAGGCGGCCCAGACTATGGCTACACCTTC
14 | TRBJ2-7 | once | TRBD2 | TRBV11-2 | CASGSGEKYDEQYF | TGTGCCAGCGGTAGCGGGGAGAAATACGACGAGCAGTACTTC
15 | TRBJ1-2 | - | - | TRBV18 | CASSRDQIRFYGYTF | TGTGCCAGCTCCCGGGATCAAATAAGATTCTATGGCTACACCTTC